This is a list of T cell receptor beta chains from one sample in a study of cytomegalovirus exposure and HLA in healthy donors. Clones were read by immunoSEQ multiplex PCR, and TCRdb kept only the in-frame ones, dropping some. The data contain approximately 72,000 clones, roughly 78% of them seen just once; the ten biggest clones take up 1.9%. The sequenced sample was PBMCs. The receptors here all came from a man aged 18 to 30 in good health and CMV-seronegative. Both conserved end residues are part of each CDR3. The order of the fields is clone size, J gene, D gene, V gene, CDR3 protein, CDR3 DNA. A D gene is named only where the DNA matches it firmly. Expanded clones get a size class; other rows say once, few or many, or leave the size out.

>-|TRBJ1-2|TRBD1|TRBV2
CASSEGSRGLNGYTF
TGTGCCAGCAGTGAGGGGAGCAGGGGGCTTAATGGCTACACCTTC
>-|TRBJ1-2|TRBD1|TRBV29-1
CSVGDRGAGYTF
TGCAGCGTCGGGGACAGGGGGGCTGGCTACACCTTC
>-|TRBJ2-5|TRBD1|TRBV11-1
CASSPHGRGQGYLGTQYF
TGTGCCAGCAGCCCACACGGCCGGGGACAGGGGTACCTCGGGACCCAGTACTTC
>-|TRBJ1-3|-|TRBV9
CASSVSSRVGPGNTIYF
TGTGCCAGCAGCGTATCGAGCAGGGTAGGCCCCGGAAACACCATATATTTT
>-|TRBJ2-3|-|TRBV7-3
CASSLLVDTQYF
TGTGCCAGCAGCCTATTAGTAGATACGCAGTATTTT
>few|TRBJ1-2|-|TRBV6-6
CASTTIPRYGYTF
TGTGCCAGCACCACTATACCACGCTATGGCTACACCTTC
>-|TRBJ1-2|TRBD1|TRBV28
CASSTGQNYGYTF
TGTGCCAGCAGTACGGGACAGAACTATGGCTACACCTTC
>-|TRBJ1-5|-|TRBV28
CASSSRTVSNQPQHF
TGTGCCAGCAGTTCCCGGACAGTTAGCAATCAGCCCCAGCATTTT
>-|TRBJ1-5|-|TRBV28
CASSFEHLRTVNQPQHF
TGTGCCAGCAGTTTTGAGCATCTAAGGACAGTGAATCAGCCCCAGCATTTT
>-|TRBJ2-7|TRBD1|TRBV4-1
CASSRGTGTYEQYF
TGCGCCAGCAGCCGAGGGACAGGGACCTACGAGCAGTACTTC
>-|TRBJ1-5|TRBD1|TRBV2
CASRDRNSNQPQHF
TGTGCCAGCAGGGACAGGAATAGCAATCAGCCCCAGCATTTT
>once|TRBJ2-5|-|TRBV5-4
CAARSAGQLQETQYF
TGTGCCGCTCGTTCGGCCGGACAGTTACAAGAGACCCAGTACTTC
>-|TRBJ2-7|TRBD1|TRBV5-8
CASSLPGQGAREQYF
TGTGCCAGCAGCTTACCGGGACAGGGGGCTCGTGAGCAGTACTTC
>-|TRBJ1-5|-|TRBV28
CASSLWEGSGNQPQHF
TGTGCCAGCAGTTTATGGGAAGGTAGCGGGAATCAGCCCCAGCATTTT